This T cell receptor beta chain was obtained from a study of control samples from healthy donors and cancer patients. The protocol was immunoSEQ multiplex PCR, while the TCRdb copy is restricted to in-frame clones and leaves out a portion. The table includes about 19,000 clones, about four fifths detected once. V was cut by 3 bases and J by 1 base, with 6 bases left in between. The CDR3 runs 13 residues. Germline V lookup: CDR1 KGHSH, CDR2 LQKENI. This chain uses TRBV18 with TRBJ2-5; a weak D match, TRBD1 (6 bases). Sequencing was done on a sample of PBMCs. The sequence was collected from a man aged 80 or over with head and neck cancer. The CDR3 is CASSPGAQETQYF. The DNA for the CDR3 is TGTGCCAGCTCACCGGGGGCCCAAGAGACCCAGTACTTC.